The clone carrying this T cell receptor (beta chain) was observed a handful of times. The sample originates from a study of early T cells in non-severe SARS-CoV-2 infection. MiXCR, run by TCRdb on the 5' RACE reads, gives a single entry per CDR3 protein. The data hold around 60,000 distinct CDR3 sequences, with 15% to 20% observed a single time. From germline, CDR1 is SQVTM and CDR2 ANQGSEA. The CDR3 consists of 17 residues. V gave up 1 base and J gave up 4 bases; unmatched junction bases: 13. The material sequenced was whole blood, taken at baseline. The receptor's source is an adult who was a healthcare worker with PCR-confirmed SARS-CoV-2 infection or an uninfected control (not recorded which). The gene calls are TRBV29-1 and TRBJ2-5; 9 bases match TRBD1. CDR3 nucleotide sequence: TGCAGCGTTGAAGTCCCCCGGGACAGGGTTTTCATAGAGACCCAGTACTTC. It encodes CSVEVPRDRVFIETQYF.